This T cell receptor (beta chain) emerged from a study of blood T cell repertoires in COVID-19. Study at large: Italy, Spain and the United States were the sources of the convalescent and acute COVID-19 samples. Sample material is recorded as cDNA or gDNA derived from T cells, B-cell-depleted T cells, or PBMCs.

Per the study methods: Nucleated cell counts were estimated from reference gene primer amplification. Sequencing used immunoSEQ multiplex PCR; TCRdb keeps in-frame clones, though not all of them. D and trimming were read from the DNA, whereas the V and J calls and clone size are those reported in that table. This table holds 85,000 to 100,000 clones, roughly 75% found once. What was sequenced was peripheral blood. The TCR was taken from a man over 45 who had recovered from COVID-19.

This CDR3 reads CARSQPRDEQYF. The CDR3, as DNA: TGTGCCAGAAGCCAACCGAGGGACGAGCAGTACTTC. This sequence joins TRBV7-5 and TRBJ2-7; the D call of TRBD2 is as the table states it, not checked on the DNA. TRBV7-5 is labeled a pseudogene. The CDR3 is made up of 12 amino acids.